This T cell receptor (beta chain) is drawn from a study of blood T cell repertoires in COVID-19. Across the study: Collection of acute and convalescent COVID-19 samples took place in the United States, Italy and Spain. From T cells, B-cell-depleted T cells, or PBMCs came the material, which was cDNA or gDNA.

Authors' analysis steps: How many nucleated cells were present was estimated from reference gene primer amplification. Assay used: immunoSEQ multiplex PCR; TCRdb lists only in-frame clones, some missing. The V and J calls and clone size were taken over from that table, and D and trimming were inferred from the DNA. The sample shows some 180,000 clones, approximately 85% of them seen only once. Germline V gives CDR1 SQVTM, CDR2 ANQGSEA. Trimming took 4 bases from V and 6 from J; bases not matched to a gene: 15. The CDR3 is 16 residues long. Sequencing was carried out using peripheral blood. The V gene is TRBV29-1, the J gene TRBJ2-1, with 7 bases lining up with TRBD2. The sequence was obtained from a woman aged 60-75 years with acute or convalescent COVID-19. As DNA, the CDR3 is TGCAGCGTTGGGCGCGGGGGACCTACTCGCGGCAATGAGCAGTTCTTC. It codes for CSVGRGGPTRGNEQFF.